This entry describes one TCR beta chain. When the RNA was reverse transcribed, random hexamers were used with an input of 0.5 to 1 ug. TCRdb redid the calling of the immunoSEQ multiplex PCR reads with MiXCR, one entry per CDR3 protein. This table holds about 400,000 distinct CDR3 sequences, 75% to 90% found once. This sample is part of a study of CD8 T cells in Susac syndrome. CDR1 is SGHNT and CDR2 is YYREEE in the germline V gene (reference sequence). This CDR3 contains 15 residues. With 4 bases clipped from V and 5 bases from J, the junction kept 9 bases outside the gene matches. The authors carried out high-throughput sequencing of TCR beta. They applied it to CD8+ and CD4+ T cells obtained from blood.

The sequence was collected from a human donor with multiple sclerosis. The sample consisted of CD8+ T cells from PBMCs. The J gene is TRBJ2-7, the V gene TRBV5-4, with 10 bases fitting TRBD1. This CDR3 reads CASSNPGTGVHEQYF. DNA for the CDR3: TGTGCCAGCAGCAATCCCGGGACAGGGGTACACGAGCAGTACTTC.